This T cell receptor (beta chain) was obtained from a study of neurological immune-mediated disorders. A 10-nucleotide random UMI tagged transcripts in template-switch 5'RACE cDNA synthesis. The authors obtained over 170 million TCR-beta sequences from 15-18 subjects per sequencing run. TCRdb passed the 5' RACE reads through MiXCR, listing each CDR3 protein once. The sample yields about 70,000 distinct CDR3 sequences, 2.5% to 4% seen once. This clonotype was counted at least ten times. Its specificity is unknown. The germline V gene has CDR1 SGHVS and CDR2 FQNEAQ. After removal of 0 bases from V and 0 bases from J, the junction contained 10 bases not matched to a gene. The CDR3 is 20 residues long. Notes on the study in general: No CDR3 amino acid sequences were shared by expanded clones across subjects, suggesting private repertoires in all groups.

This TCR came from a woman in her fifties or sixties with multiple sclerosis. Source material: PBMCs. The gene calls are TRBV7-8 and TRBJ2-3, with 12 bases lining up with TRBD2. DNA of the CDR3: TGTGCCAGCAGCTTAGCCTCAGACTTAACTAGCGGGGGGAGCACAGATACGCAGTATTTT. It encodes CASSLASDLTSGGSTDTQYF.